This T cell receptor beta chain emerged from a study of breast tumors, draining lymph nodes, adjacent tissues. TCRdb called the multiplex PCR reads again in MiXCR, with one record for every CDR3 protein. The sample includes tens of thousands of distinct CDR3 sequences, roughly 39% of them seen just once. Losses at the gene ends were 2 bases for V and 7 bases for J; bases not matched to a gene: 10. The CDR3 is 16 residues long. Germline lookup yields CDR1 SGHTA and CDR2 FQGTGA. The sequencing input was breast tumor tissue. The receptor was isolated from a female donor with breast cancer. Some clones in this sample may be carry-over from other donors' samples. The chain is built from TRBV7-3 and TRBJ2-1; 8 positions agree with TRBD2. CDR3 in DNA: TGTGCCAGCAGCTTATTAGGTAGACGGGAGGGGAATGAGCAGTTCTTC. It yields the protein CASSLLGRREGNEQFF.